The subject of this entry is one T cell receptor (beta chain). The data were obtained in a study of blood T cell repertoires in COVID-19. The germline CDR1 and CDR2 sequences are LNHDA and SQIVND (reference sequence). The V gene end was trimmed by 6 bases and the J gene end by 7 bases; junction bases not matched to a gene: 5. The CDR3 contains 15 residues. Measured with immunoSEQ multiplex PCR; TCRdb has only the in-frame clones, and not every one. The sample has about 83,000 clones, 85% to 90% seen once. The TCR was taken from an elderly woman in a cohort sampled during active or convalescent COVID-19. The chain is built from TRBV19 and TRBJ2-1; 14 bases line up with TRBD2. Material for sequencing was peripheral blood. For the CDR3, the DNA is TGTGCCAGTAGGACCCGGACTAGCGGGAGGAATGAGCAGTTCTTC. Translation gives CASRTRTSGRNEQFF.